The rows below give T cell receptor beta chains drawn from one sample of a study of cytomegalovirus exposure and HLA in healthy donors. Sequenced by immunoSEQ multiplex PCR; TCRdb stores in-frame clones only, minus some. The data hold roughly 72,000 clones, with around three quarters observed a single time. Material for sequencing was PBMCs. These receptors were obtained from a woman in her 40s in good health and CMV-seropositive. Both conserved end residues are part of each CDR3. D genes are given only for firm matches. Not every row has a clone size; where given, it reads once, few, many or a size class.

j_gene,abundance,d_gene,v_gene,CDR3aa,CDR3nt
TRBJ1-2,-,-,TRBV19,CASRGRVYGYTF,TGTGCCAGTAGAGGGAGGGTTTATGGCTACACCTTC
TRBJ2-3,-,TRBD2,TRBV11-2,CASSLFVAGGPVDTQYF,TGTGCCAGCAGCTTATTCGTAGCGGGGGGGCCAGTAGATACGCAGTATTTT
TRBJ2-1,-,-,TRBV7-8,CASSLVKRSYNEQFF,TGTGCCAGCAGCTTAGTTAAGCGGTCCTACAATGAGCAGTTCTTC
TRBJ2-5,-,TRBD1,TRBV5-1,CASSSDRLFETQYF,TGCGCCAGCAGCTCGGACAGGTTATTCGAGACCCAGTACTTC
TRBJ2-3,-,TRBD2,TRBV30,CAWRFASGSTDTQYF,TGTGCCTGGAGGTTTGCTAGCGGGAGCACAGATACGCAGTATTTT
TRBJ1-3,-,-,TRBV5-4,CASAQGPFGNTIYF,TGTGCCAGCGCTCAGGGGCCCTTTGGAAACACCATATATTTT
TRBJ2-7,-,TRBD1,TRBV28,CASSLRTGGGYEQYF,TGTGCCAGCAGTTTGAGGACAGGGGGAGGATACGAGCAGTACTTC
TRBJ2-7,-,-,TRBV2,CASSLAGYFEQYF,TGTGCCAGCAGTCTGGCAGGGTACTTCGAGCAGTACTTC
TRBJ1-1,-,TRBD1,TRBV6-1,CATTGTEYTEAFF,TGTGCCACCACCGGGACAGAATACACTGAAGCTTTCTTT
TRBJ2-7,-,-,TRBV2,CASSDLAESYEQYF,TGTGCCAGCAGTGATCTAGCAGAATCCTACGAGCAGTACTTC
TRBJ1-2,-,TRBD1,TRBV25-1,CASSDRTGTSYGYTF,TGTGCCAGCAGTGACCGGACAGGGACGAGCTATGGCTACACCTTC
TRBJ2-7,-,-,TRBV28,CASSLSTPSYEQYF,TGTGCCAGCAGTTTATCGACACCATCCTACGAGCAGTACTTC
TRBJ1-4,-,-,TRBV28,CASSSSLGGMNEKLFF,TGTGCCAGCAGTTCCTCCCTGGGGGGGATGAATGAAAAACTGTTTTTT
TRBJ2-1,-,TRBD2,TRBV6-1,CATLLAGGHEQFF,TGTGCCACCTTACTAGCGGGGGGACATGAGCAGTTCTTC
TRBJ2-3,-,TRBD2,TRBV5-6,CASSYGTSGVEDTQYF,TGTGCCAGCAGCTACGGGACTAGCGGGGTGGAAGATACGCAGTATTTT
TRBJ2-7,-,-,TRBV6-5,CASSYGRRGVYEQYF,TGTGCCAGCAGTTACGGTCGCAGGGGAGTATACGAGCAGTACTTC
TRBJ1-2,-,-,TRBV6-6,CASSYSDRNYGYTF,TGTGCCAGCAGTTACTCAGACAGGAACTATGGCTACACCTTC
TRBJ1-4,few,-,TRBV28,CASVGSEAGNEKLFF,TGTGCCAGCGTTGGGAGTGAAGCTGGTAATGAAAAACTGTTTTTT
TRBJ1-3,few,-,TRBV4-2,CASSQEALGGVDTIYF,TGTGCCAGCAGCCAAGAGGCCCTCGGCGGGGTGGACACCATATATTTT
TRBJ2-2,-,-,TRBV28,CASSAPRGLAERAGELFF,TGTGCCAGCAGTGCCCCCCGGGGGCTAGCGGAAAGAGCCGGGGAGCTGTTTTTT
TRBJ2-5,-,TRBD2,TRBV4-1,CASSQDLGGGPFPRANQETQYF,TGCGCCAGCAGCCAAGATCTCGGGGGAGGGCCTTTCCCCAGGGCTAACCAAGAGACCCAGTACTTC
TRBJ1-4,-,TRBD1,TRBV5-1,CASSLGQGAYVEKLFF,TGCGCCAGCAGCTTAGGCCAGGGGGCTTATGTTGAAAAACTGTTTTTT
TRBJ1-2,-,TRBD1,TRBV19,CASSKDRGDGYTF,TGTGCCAGTAGTAAGGACAGGGGGGATGGCTACACCTTC
TRBJ2-1,-,-,TRBV7-2,CASSARGPTYNEQFF,TGTGCCAGCAGCGCCCGCGGGCCCACCTACAATGAGCAGTTCTTC
TRBJ2-1,-,-,TRBV7-9,CASSLSASYNEQFF,TGTGCCAGCAGCCTTAGCGCCTCCTACAATGAGCAGTTCTTC
TRBJ2-2,few,-,TRBV18,CASSPGATGELFF,TGTGCCAGCTCACCGGGGGCCACCGGGGAGCTGTTTTTT
TRBJ2-7,-,TRBD1,TRBV9,CASSVPYPGDRGCHEQYF,TGTGCCAGCAGCGTACCCTACCCGGGAGACAGGGGATGCCACGAGCAGTACTTC
TRBJ2-3,-,TRBD2,TRBV28,CASSFPGLAERF,TGTGCCAGCAGTTTTCCGGGACTAGCGGAACGTTTT
TRBJ1-5,few,-,TRBV6-1,CASRRTVYNQPQHF,TGTGCCAGCAGAAGGACAGTCTACAATCAGCCCCAGCATTTT
TRBJ2-1,-,TRBD2,TRBV27,CASSGAGTSGRPYNEQFF,TGTGCCAGCAGTGGGGCCGGGACTAGCGGGAGGCCCTACAATGAGCAGTTCTTC
TRBJ2-3,few,-,TRBV4-2,CASSQGTKSTDTQYF,TGTGCCAGCAGCCAAGGGACTAAAAGCACAGATACGCAGTATTTT
TRBJ1-5,few,-,TRBV15,CATSRDLGRVNQPQHF,TGTGCCACCAGCAGAGATCTGGGGAGGGTTAATCAGCCCCAGCATTTT
TRBJ1-2,-,TRBD1,TRBV10-3,CAIRGQGDSNYGYTF,TGTGCCATCAGGGGACAGGGAGACTCTAACTATGGCTACACCTTC
TRBJ1-1,once,TRBD1,TRBV5-1,CASSLDRTGLTEAFF,TGCGCCAGCAGCTTGGATCGGACAGGGCTCACTGAAGCTTTCTTT
TRBJ2-2,-,-,TRBV19,CASRNSRNTGELFF,TGTGCCAGTAGGAATAGTCGGAACACCGGGGAGCTGTTTTTT
TRBJ2-5,-,TRBD2,TRBV18,CASSPRGPGLGLVVTRETQYF,TGTGCCAGCTCACCCCGTGGACCGGGACTAGGGCTAGTTGTGACTAGAGAGACCCAGTACTTC
TRBJ1-1,-,-,TRBV7-6,CASSLEGGVGMTEAFF,TGTGCCAGCAGCTTAGAAGGGGGGGTAGGCATGACTGAAGCTTTCTTT
TRBJ1-1,-,TRBD1,TRBV2,CASSGRGREAFF,TGTGCCAGCAGTGGGAGGGGGCGTGAAGCTTTCTTT
TRBJ2-1,-,TRBD2,TRBV30,CAWSVGGDNEQFF,TGTGCCTGGAGTGTCGGGGGGGACAATGAGCAGTTCTTC
TRBJ2-7,-,TRBD2,TRBV7-8,CASSLAHTRLAGEQYF,TGTGCCAGCAGCTTAGCGCATACCAGGCTAGCGGGGGAGCAGTACTTC
TRBJ1-3,-,-,TRBV19,CASSSGGSGNTIYF,TGTGCCAGTAGCAGCGGGGGATCTGGAAACACCATATATTTT
TRBJ2-2,few,-,TRBV30,CAWNLQNTGELFF,TGTGCCTGGAATTTACAGAACACCGGGGAGCTGTTTTTT
TRBJ1-1,-,TRBD1,TRBV25-1,CASSSLGTANTEAFF,TGTGCCAGCAGTTCACTAGGGACAGCGAACACTGAAGCTTTCTTT
TRBJ2-1,-,TRBD2,TRBV9,CASSSGGDYNEQFF,TGTGCCAGCAGCTCCGGGGGGGACTACAATGAGCAGTTCTTC
TRBJ1-4,-,-,TRBV30,CAWTGRENEKLFF,TGTGCCTGGACGGGCAGGGAAAATGAAAAACTGTTTTTT
TRBJ2-1,-,TRBD2,TRBV30,CAWGTSGGNPEQFF,TGTGCCTGGGGGACTAGCGGGGGGAATCCTGAGCAGTTCTTC
TRBJ1-6,-,TRBD1,TRBV6-6,CASSYSGTDSSPLHF,TGTGCCAGCAGTTACTCCGGGACAGATAGTTCACCCCTCCACTTT
TRBJ1-1,-,-,TRBV13,CASRLGGRNTEAFF,TGTGCCAGCAGGCTTGGCGGAAGAAACACTGAAGCTTTCTTT
TRBJ1-2,-,TRBD1,TRBV28,CASTQGVYGYTF,TGTGCCAGCACCCAGGGGGTCTATGGCTACACCTTC
TRBJ2-7,-,-,TRBV4-2,CASSQDFRPAGPSYEQYF,TGTGCCAGCAGCCAAGATTTTAGGCCTGCGGGACCTTCCTACGAGCAGTACTTC
TRBJ2-3,-,TRBD1,TRBV7-7,CASSPNRGDTQYF,TGTGCCAGCAGCCCAAACAGGGGGGATACGCAGTATTTT
TRBJ2-7,-,-,TRBV29-1,CSVGPPPGKGEQYF,TGCAGCGTTGGCCCCCCGCCAGGGAAAGGCGAGCAGTACTTC
TRBJ2-3,-,-,TRBV7-3,CASSSARGADTQYF,TGTGCCAGCAGCTCCGCCAGGGGAGCAGATACGCAGTATTTT
TRBJ1-5,-,-,TRBV5-1,CASSLAGVNQPQHF,TGCGCCAGCAGCTTGGCAGGGGTTAATCAGCCCCAGCATTTT
TRBJ1-5,once,-,TRBV6-5,CASSYGVGANQPQHF,TGTGCCAGCAGTTACGGGGTAGGGGCGAATCAGCCCCAGCATTTT